One sample yielded the 24 T cell receptor beta chains listed below, sequenced in a study of Ad26.COV2.S vaccination and SARS-CoV-2 variants. Treatment indicated: about 20 received Ad26.COV2.S at low or high dose, single or two shots; about 5 received placebo; per-sample allocation not given. All samples were drawn on day 63, counting from the first vaccine or placebo injection. The repertoire was sequenced with immunoSEQ multiplex PCR; TCRdb's copy has only in-frame clones and lacks some. Of about 420,000 clones in the sample, approximately 87% are singletons; the top ten hold 3.6%. Sequencing was performed on peripheral blood, taken in a trial of Ad26.COV2.S vaccine versus placebo. These receptors all stem from a person aged 18-65 years who received the Ad26.COV2.S COVID-19 vaccine or a placebo.

This clone was detected ten times or more. The rearrangement uses TRBV2 and TRBJ1-2, with D unclear. Germline V gives CDR1 SNHLY, CDR2 FYNNEI. V shed 3 bases and J shed 6 bases, with 20 bases lying between them. This CDR3 is built from 16 residues. The CDR3 loop reads CASSEFVGRKENGYTF. DNA of the CDR3: TGTGCCAGCAGTGAGTTTGTGGGCCGAAAGGAGAATGGCTACACCTTC.

The chain recombines TRBV3-1 (or the pseudogene TRBV3-2) with TRBJ1-2, with D maybe TRBD1 (6 bases). The V and J ends lost 1 base and 8 bases respectively, with 17 bases between them. This CDR3 has 15 residues. Germline values: CDR1 LGHDT, CDR2 YNNKEL (reference sequence). The CDR3 nucleotides read TGTGCCAGCAGCCAAGGTCGGACAGTGAGCGTCGGCTACACCTTC. Protein product: CASSQGRTVSVGYTF.

The V call is TRBV6-5, the J call TRBJ1-2, with 9 bases matching TRBD1. CDR3 length: 15 residues. J lost 5 bases, V lost 4 bases, and 8 bases had no gene match. The germline CDR1 and CDR2 sequences are MNHEY and SVGAGI. Here the CDR3 reads CASSLGDRVGYGYTF. The CDR3 DNA follows: TGTGCCAGCAGTTTGGGGGACAGGGTAGGATATGGCTACACCTTC.

The V call is TRBV5-1, the J call TRBJ2-7; 12 nucleotides line up with TRBD1. V was pared by 0 bases and J by 0 bases, with 10 bases of the junction left unmatched. The germline gives CDR1 SGHRS, CDR2 YFSETQ. The CDR3 consists of 19 residues. As DNA, the CDR3 is TGCGCCAGCAGCTTGGGTGGGACAGGGGGCGAGGCCTTCTCCTACGAGCAGTACTTC. It codes for CASSLGGTGGEAFSYEQYF.

This chain connects TRBV21-1 to TRBJ2-7; TRBD1, the table's D call, lacks a check against the DNA. TRBV21-1 corresponds to a pseudogene. There are 15 residues in the CDR3. CDR3 protein: CASSNGRQGEHEQYF. Written as DNA, the CDR3 is TGTGCCAGCAGCAATGGGCGGCAGGGGGAGCACGAGCAGTACTTC.

The chain uses TRBV30 and TRBJ1-6; 7 positions agree with TRBD1. This CDR3 is built from 15 residues. Trimming removed 0 bases from V and 3 bases from J; junction bases left unmatched: 2. The germline V gene encodes CDR1 GTSNPN and CDR2 SVGIG (reference sequence). The CDR3 DNA reads TGTGCCTGGAGTGTCAGGGGGAACTATAATTCACCCCTCCACTTT. The encoded protein is CAWSVRGNYNSPLHF. Together with reference TRBV30 and TRBJ1-6, the CDR3 gives the full variable domain: SQTIHQWPATLVQPVGSPLSLECTVEGTSNPNLYWYRQAAGRGLQLLFYSVGIGQISSEVPQNLSASRPQDRQFILSSKKLLLSDSGFYLCAWSVRGNYNSPLHFGNGTRLTVT.

V is TRBV5-1 and J is TRBJ2-2; the D gene is possibly TRBD2 (6 bases). CDR3 length: 15 amino acids. Germline CDR1 and CDR2: SGHRS and YFSETQ. V lost 5 bases, J lost 2 bases, and 13 bases lay in between. CDR3 region: CASRPSSENTGELFF. The CDR3 nucleotides read TGCGCCAGCAGGCCCTCTAGCGAAAACACCGGGGAGCTGTTTTTT.

The V gene is TRBV2, the J gene TRBJ2-1, with D perhaps TRBD2 (5 bases). This CDR3 region has 14 residues. The germline CDR1 and CDR2 sequences are SNHLY and FYNNEI. The V and J ends lost 9 bases and 2 bases respectively, with 14 bases between them. The chain's CDR3 is CASPRGRPYNEQFF. The CDR3, as DNA: TGTGCCAGTCCTCGGGGTCGCCCCTACAATGAGCAGTTCTTC.

J is TRBJ1-5 and V is TRBV19; D unresolved. V dropped 3 bases and J dropped 0 bases, with 12 bases sitting between them. Germline values: CDR1 LNHDA, CDR2 SQIVND (reference sequence). The length of the CDR3 is 16 residues. In DNA, the CDR3 is TGTGCCAGTAGTATGGGCAGACGTAATAGCAATCAGCCCCAGCATTTT. As protein: CASSMGRRNSNQPQHF. The whole variable domain, filled in from reference TRBV19 and TRBJ1-5, reads DGGITQSPKYLFRKEGQNVTLSCEQNLNHDAMYWYRQDPGQGLRLIYYSQIVNDFQKGDIAEGYSVSREKKESFPLTVTSAQKNPTAFYLCASSMGRRNSNQPQHFGDGTRLSIL.

CDR3 in amino acids: CASSYPEGATNEKLFF. CDR3 nucleotides: TGTGCCAGCAGCTATCCCGAAGGTGCAACTAATGAAAAACTGTTTTTT. The V and J genes are TRBV7-9 and TRBJ1-4; D is undetermined. CDR1 is SEHNR, CDR2 FQNEAQ, per germline (reference sequence). The CDR3 extends over 16 amino acids. V was cut by 4 bases and J by 0 bases, with 12 bases left in between.

This chain links TRBV13 with TRBJ2-5, with 7 bases that match TRBD1. The CDR3 extends over 14 amino acids. The trim removed 4 bases at V and 4 bases at J, leaving 6 bases unmatched. Germline assignment: CDR1 PRHDT and CDR2 FYEKMQ (reference sequence). The DNA of the CDR3 is TGTGCCAGCAGCTCCTCGACAGGGACAGAGACCCAGTACTTC. Its protein is CASSSSTGTETQYF.

The chain joins TRBV2 to TRBJ2-7; D gene unclear. Germline-derived CDR1 and CDR2 are SNHLY and FYNNEI. Trimming pared 5 bases from V and 4 bases from J, leaving 15 bases between. The CDR3 loop spans 14 amino acids. CDR3: CASSISSGFYEQYF. Here the CDR3 DNA reads TGTGCCAGCAGTATTAGCTCTGGCTTTTACGAGCAGTACTTC.

V and J are TRBV4-3 and TRBJ1-6; the match to TRBD1 covers 9 bases. Unmatched junction bases numbered 1, after V lost 3 bases and J lost 4 bases. Germline V CDR1 and CDR2: LGHNA, YSLEER. CDR3 length: 15 residues. CDR3 coding DNA: TGCGCCAGCAGCCATGGGACAGGGTATAATTCACCCCTCCACTTT. Protein product: CASSHGTGYNSPLHF.

The V call is TRBV18, the J call TRBJ2-7, with 7 bases matching TRBD1. Germline assignment: CDR1 KGHSH and CDR2 LQKENI. V lost 5 bases to trimming and J lost 3 bases; unmatched junction nucleotides: 4. The CDR3 runs 13 residues. The chain's CDR3 is CASSSRDSYEQYF. CDR3 DNA: TGTGCCAGCTCATCACGGGACAGCTACGAGCAGTACTTC.

V and J are TRBV11-2 and TRBJ1-3; 7 nucleotides line up with TRBD1. Germline loops: CDR1 SGHAT, CDR2 FQNNGV. The J segment lost 2 bases and the V segment lost 4 bases, leaving 17 bases of the junction unmatched. The CDR3 spans 19 residues. CDR3 DNA sequence: TGTGCCAGCAGCTCCCTGATCAGACGGCAGGGGACAGCTGGAAACACCATATATTTT. Translating it yields CASSSLIRRQGTAGNTIYF.

This sequence joins TRBV6-2 or TRBV6-3 and TRBJ1-2; a possible D gene is TRBD1 (5 bases). Germline V gene data show CDR1 as MNHEY and CDR2 as SVGEGT. Trimming took 5 bases from V and 4 from J, leaving 17 bases between them. The CDR3 totals 15 residues. The CDR3 loop is CASSPSRDRSYGYTF. The CDR3, as DNA: TGTGCCAGCAGTCCCTCTCGGGACCGATCCTATGGCTACACCTTC.

This clone was detected only a few times. The rearrangement links TRBV7-2 to TRBJ1-1; no definite D call. Trimming pared 0 bases from V and 6 bases from J, leaving 8 bases between. The CDR3 runs to 13 residues. From germline, CDR1 is SGHTA and CDR2 FQGNSA. The CDR3 coding sequence is TGTGCCAGCAGCTTAGCTCCCATCGCTGAAGCTTTCTTT. Its protein is CASSLAPIAEAFF.

Here the CDR3 reads CASSIRGRTYEQYF. The DNA for the CDR3 is TGTGCCAGTAGTATTAGGGGACGCACCTACGAGCAGTACTTC. The J gene is TRBJ2-7, the V gene TRBV19; the D gene could be TRBD1 or TRBD2 (5 bases each). Trimming took off 3 bases at V and 2 bases at J, with 11 bases between the two ends. The CDR3 has 14 amino acids. The germline gives CDR1 LNHDA, CDR2 SQIVND (reference sequence). Together with reference TRBV19 and TRBJ2-7, the CDR3 gives the full variable domain: DGGITQSPKYLFRKEGQNVTLSCEQNLNHDAMYWYRQDPGQGLRLIYYSQIVNDFQKGDIAEGYSVSREKKESFPLTVTSAQKNPTAFYLCASSIRGRTYEQYFGPGTRLTVT.

This clone was counted only a few times. The chain employs TRBV24-1 and TRBJ2-7, with D maybe TRBD1 (8 bases). The CDR3 loop spans 15 amino acids. CDR1 is KGHDR and CDR2 is SFDVKD in the germline V gene. Trimming took 3 bases from V and 4 from J, leaving 15 bases between them. The CDR3 sequence is CATSDPGQGGYEQYF. CDR3 DNA sequence: TGTGCCACCAGTGATCCAGGACAGGGAGGGTACGAGCAGTACTTC.

V usage is TRBV10-1 and J usage is TRBJ2-3, with D unclear. Germline V gives CDR1 WNHNN, CDR2 SYGVQD (reference sequence). Trimming cost V 0 bases and J 3 bases, with 4 bases left between them. The CDR3 sequence is 13 residues long. CDR3 residues: CASSESETDTQYF. The CDR3 DNA follows: TGCGCCAGCAGTGAGTCAGAGACAGATACGCAGTATTTT.

The chain is built from TRBV2 and TRBJ2-5; 7 nucleotides match TRBD1. This CDR3 has 14 amino acids. The germline V gene encodes CDR1 SNHLY and CDR2 FYNNEI. Trimming removed 3 bases from V and 5 bases from J; junction bases left unmatched: 6. CDR3 sequence: CASSERTGFETQYF. The CDR3 nucleotides read TGTGCCAGCAGTGAGAGGACAGGTTTTGAGACCCAGTACTTC. The complete variable domain, with remaining parts taken from reference TRBV2 and TRBJ2-5, reads EPEVTQTPSHQVTQMGQEVILRCVPISNHLYFYWYRQILGQKVEFLVSFYNNEISEKSEIFDDQFSVERPDGSNFTLKIRSTKLEDSAMYFCASSERTGFETQYFGPGTRLLVL.

The CDR3 sequence: CASSPAGGGAYNEQFF. As DNA, the CDR3 is TGTGCCAGCAGTCCAGCGGGGGGCGGGGCCTACAATGAGCAGTTCTTC. V usage is TRBV27 and J usage is TRBJ2-1, with TRBD2 matching 9 bases. Per the germline V gene, CDR1 is MNHEY and CDR2 is SMNVEV (reference sequence). CDR3 size: 16 residues. The V gene end was trimmed by 5 bases and the J gene end by 2 bases; junction bases not matched to a gene: 7.

The chain carries TRBV6-1 and TRBJ1-1; D perhaps matches TRBD1 (6 bases). The V end lost 0 bases, the J end lost 5 bases, and 13 bases lay between the germline ends. This CDR3 spans 15 amino acids. Germline CDR1 MNHNS, CDR2 SASEGT. CDR3: CASSEAGRGRTEAFF. Written as DNA, the CDR3 is TGTGCCAGCAGTGAAGCTGGCAGGGGTAGAACTGAAGCTTTCTTT.

The chain combines TRBV3-1 (or the pseudogene TRBV3-2) with TRBJ1-6, with 7 bases identical to TRBD1. The CDR3 spans 14 residues. V dropped 5 bases and J dropped 10; count of bases not matched to a gene: 8. Germline V CDR1 and CDR2: LGHDT, YNNKEL (reference sequence). CDR3 amino acids: CASSAQGRDSPLHF. The CDR3 region has the DNA TGTGCCAGCAGCGCACAGGGGCGAGACTCACCCCTCCACTTT.